The 24 T cell receptor beta chains below were found in one sample sequenced in a study of blood T cell repertoires in COVID-19. Method: immunoSEQ multiplex PCR; TCRdb's copy keeps in-frame clones and lacks some. Of 250,000 to 300,000 clones in the sample, about 88% are singletons; the top ten hold 10% to 15%. Sequencing was done on a sample of peripheral blood. These TCRs come from a woman aged 70-85 years with COVID-19, enrolled during active disease.

This clone was seen only once. The rearrangement joins TRBV3-1 (or the pseudogene TRBV3-2) to TRBJ2-5; 9 bases fit TRBD2. The CDR3 consists of 15 residues. Germline CDR1 reads LGHDT; CDR2 reads YNNKEL (reference sequence). The V and J ends lost 6 bases and 4 bases, in that order; junction bases with no gene match: 9. The chain's CDR3 is CASSLLSGGLETQYF. Here the CDR3 DNA reads TGTGCCAGCAGTCTCCTTAGCGGGGGTTTAGAGACCCAGTACTTC.

The chain joins TRBV13 to TRBJ2-1; 12 bases map to TRBD2. The CDR3 is made up of 15 amino acids. V lost 5 bases to trimming and J lost 7 bases; unmatched junction nucleotides: 6. Germline V gene lookup returns CDR1 PRHDT and CDR2 FYEKMQ (reference sequence). This chain's CDR3 is CASSPLAGGSNEQFF. The DNA for the CDR3 is TGTGCCAGCAGCCCGCTAGCGGGGGGGAGTAATGAGCAGTTCTTC.

The rearrangement uses TRBV27 and TRBJ1-3; D is unclear. Trimming removed 2 bases from V and 3 bases from J, with 5 bases in between. In germline, CDR1 is MNHEY, CDR2 SMNVEV (reference sequence). This CDR3 region has 13 residues. The CDR3 loop is CASSLRYGNTIYF. Here the CDR3 DNA reads TGTGCCAGCAGTTTACGGTATGGAAACACCATATATTTT.

In DNA form, the CDR3 reads TGCGCCAGCAGCCACCGGGACAGGGGAACCAATGAGCAGTTCTTC. This sequence encodes CASSHRDRGTNEQFF. This rearrangement joins TRBV5-1 to TRBJ2-1, with 10 bases identical to TRBD1. Germline V lookup: CDR1 SGHRS, CDR2 YFSETQ. The CDR3 contains 15 residues. V dropped 4 bases and J dropped 6; count of bases not matched to a gene: 7.

The chain uses TRBV6-5 and TRBJ2-7, with 9 bases aligning to TRBD1. Germline values: CDR1 MNHEY, CDR2 SVGAGI. CDR3 length: 14 amino acids. The junction had 6 bases not matched to a gene; V was cut back by 6 bases and J by 3 bases. The CDR3 spells CASSPPGQGYEQYF. CDR3 sequence (DNA): TGTGCCAGCAGCCCGCCGGGACAGGGCTACGAGCAGTACTTC.

This chain joins TRBV19 and TRBJ1-1; no clear D gene. The V and J ends lost 6 bases and 0 bases respectively, with 11 bases between them. This CDR3 is built from 14 residues. Germline assignment: CDR1 LNHDA and CDR2 SQIVND (reference sequence). CDR3 DNA sequence: TGTGCCAGTAGGTCCAGAGACATGAACACTGAAGCTTTCTTT. This gives the protein CASRSRDMNTEAFF.

J is TRBJ1-4 and V is TRBV5-6; 9 nucleotides line up with TRBD1. CDR3 length: 17 residues. Per germline, CDR1 SGHDT and CDR2 YYEEEE. Losses at the gene ends were 0 bases for V and 5 bases for J; bases not matched to a gene: 8. Here the CDR3 DNA reads TGTGCCAGCAGCTTGGCCCCTCACAGGGGGCCCAATGAAAAACTGTTTTTT. Amino acid sequence: CASSLAPHRGPNEKLFF.

In DNA, the CDR3 is TGTGCCAGCAGTACCAGGGTTGACACAGATACGCAGTATTTT. It translates to CASSTRVDTDTQYF. This chain links TRBV27 with TRBJ2-3, with TRBD1 as a possible D gene (5 bases). From germline, CDR1 is MNHEY and CDR2 SMNVEV (reference sequence). Deletions cut 5 bases from V and 2 bases from J, with 11 bases between. The CDR3 is 14 amino acids.

The chain is built from TRBV10-3 and TRBJ2-5; TRBD1 might be the D (6 bases). With 3 bases removed from V and 5 bases from J, the gap between germline ends came to 10 bases. This CDR3 contains 13 residues. Germline CDR1 is ENHRY and CDR2 is SYGVKD. Here the CDR3 reads CAISDGGIETQYF. CDR3 sequence (DNA): TGTGCCATCAGTGATGGGGGCATCGAGACCCAGTACTTC.

The genes are TRBV5-1 and TRBJ1-2; D is ambiguous. V lost 0 bases and J lost 2, with 8 bases in between. Germline V lookup: CDR1 SGHRS, CDR2 YFSETQ. CDR3 length: 14 residues. CDR3 sequence: CASSLVEGNYGYTF. In nucleotides, the CDR3 is TGCGCCAGCAGCTTGGTGGAGGGAAACTATGGCTACACCTTC.

A note on this clone: The sample contains more than one DNA sequence encoding this CDR3. This chain links TRBV28 with TRBJ2-1; 8 nucleotides agree with TRBD2. The CDR3 length is 15 residues. Trimming removed 6 bases from V and 7 bases from J; junction bases left unmatched: 11. The germline gives CDR1 MDHEN, CDR2 SYDVKM. The CDR3 DNA is TGTGCCAGCAGCTTGGCGAGCGGGGGCCGTAATGAGCAGTTCTTC. Its translation: CASSLASGGRNEQFF.

This chain connects TRBV7-7 to TRBJ2-5, with D possibly being TRBD1 (6 bases). V gave up 5 bases and J gave up 7 bases, with 14 bases separating them. Germline lookup yields CDR1 SSHAT and CDR2 FNYEAQ (reference sequence). The CDR3 consists of 13 residues. CDR3 residues: CASSPTGMGTQYF. DNA for the CDR3: TGTGCCAGCAGCCCGACAGGAATGGGGACCCAGTACTTC.

The rearrangement links TRBV2 to TRBJ2-1, with 8 bases lining up with TRBD1. The CDR3 is made up of 15 amino acids. Germline-derived CDR1 and CDR2 are SNHLY and FYNNEI. V gave up 4 bases and J gave up 7 bases; unmatched junction bases: 9. The CDR3 sequence is CASSGRTGLPNEQFF. The DNA for the CDR3 is TGTGCCAGCAGTGGTCGGACAGGGTTGCCTAATGAGCAGTTCTTC.

The rearrangement uses TRBV5-1 and TRBJ1-4; D gene uncertain. CDR3 length equals 17 residues. Trimming pared 2 bases from V and 0 bases from J, leaving 14 bases between. CDR1 and CDR2 (germline): SGHRS, YFSETQ. As DNA, the CDR3 is TGCGCCAGCAGCTTAGTCTCGCGGGGTGCAACTAATGAAAAACTGTTTTTT. Protein: CASSLVSRGATNEKLFF.

The CDR3 here is CASSSSPAQLYEQYF. For the CDR3, the DNA is TGTGCCAGCAGCTCCTCCCCGGCACAGCTCTACGAGCAGTACTTC. The J gene is TRBJ2-7, the V gene TRBV11-2; no definite D call. The germline V gene has CDR1 SGHAT and CDR2 FQNNGV. V was trimmed by 4 bases and J by 3 bases, leaving 16 bases between them. The CDR3 loop spans 15 amino acids.

The chain combines TRBV19 with TRBJ2-7; 12 bases fit TRBD2. Germline CDR1 reads LNHDA; CDR2 reads SQIVND (reference sequence). The CDR3 extends over 17 amino acids. The junction had 8 bases not matched to a gene; V was cut back by 5 bases and J by 0 bases. The CDR3 coding sequence is TGTGCCAGTAGTCCCACCCCGGGACTAGCGGGCTCCTACGAGCAGTACTTC. It translates to CASSPTPGLAGSYEQYF. The whole variable domain, filled in from reference TRBV19 and TRBJ2-7, reads DGGITQSPKYLFRKEGQNVTLSCEQNLNHDAMYWYRQDPGQGLRLIYYSQIVNDFQKGDIAEGYSVSREKKESFPLTVTSAQKNPTAFYLCASSPTPGLAGSYEQYFGPGTRLTVT.

The CDR3 nucleotides read TGCAGTGCCCGGGCAGGGGGTACGACCTTC. Its translation is CSARAGGTTF. This chain joins TRBV20-1 and TRBJ1-2, with TRBD1 identical over 7 bases. Germline CDR1 reads DFQATT; CDR2 reads SNEGSKA (reference sequence). This CDR3 is built from 10 residues. The trim removed 6 bases at V and 14 bases at J, leaving 9 bases unmatched.

This clone has a count of ten or more. The V gene is TRBV9, the J gene TRBJ2-7; 10 bases agree with TRBD1. With 0 bases clipped from V and 5 bases from J, the junction kept 5 bases outside the gene matches. This CDR3 region has 15 residues. Germline CDR1 is SGDLS and CDR2 is YYNGEE. The CDR3 reads CASSVEGTGDDEQYF. In DNA form, the CDR3 reads TGTGCCAGCAGCGTAGAAGGGACAGGGGACGACGAGCAGTACTTC.

This rearrangement joins TRBV19 to TRBJ1-3; D perhaps matches TRBD1 (5 bases). The CDR3 runs to 15 residues. V lost 3 bases and J lost 2, with 11 bases in between. The V gene's germline CDR1 is LNHDA and CDR2 SQIVND (reference sequence). For the CDR3, the DNA is TGTGCCAGTAGTATCGGGGGAACTACTGGAAACACCATATATTTT. As protein: CASSIGGTTGNTIYF. Together with reference TRBV19 and TRBJ1-3, the CDR3 gives the full variable domain: DGGITQSPKYLFRKEGQNVTLSCEQNLNHDAMYWYRQDPGQGLRLIYYSQIVNDFQKGDIAEGYSVSREKKESFPLTVTSAQKNPTAFYLCASSIGGTTGNTIYFGEGSWLTVV.

This clone was seen only a few times. The chain employs TRBV7-2 and TRBJ2-5; 10 bases agree with TRBD2. The CDR3 has 13 amino acids. Per the germline V gene, CDR1 is SGHTA and CDR2 is FQGNSA. Trimming at V came to 11 bases and at J to 4 bases, leaving 7 bases not matched to a gene. CDR3 amino acids: CASKRGGLETQYF. CDR3 sequence (DNA): TGTGCCTCCAAGCGGGGGGGCTTAGAGACCCAGTACTTC.

This clone has only one observation. The V call is TRBV28, the J call TRBJ1-2; TRBD1 is a possible D gene (5 bases). The germline CDR1 and CDR2 sequences are MDHEN and SYDVKM. The CDR3 extends over 13 amino acids. Between the trimmed V and J ends, which lost 3 bases and 4 bases, there was a span of 9 bases. The CDR3 nucleotides read TGTGCCAGCAGTTTTCGCGGGGGCTATGGCTACACCTTC. Encoded protein: CASSFRGGYGYTF.

The chain employs TRBV6-5 and TRBJ2-2; D may be TRBD1 (6 bases). Between the trimmed V and J ends, which lost 5 bases and 6 bases, there was a span of 10 bases. In germline, CDR1 is MNHEY, CDR2 SVGAGI. There are 13 residues in the CDR3. CDR3 region: CASSLTGSGELFF. The CDR3 DNA sequence: TGTGCCAGCAGTCTCACAGGGTCCGGGGAGCTGTTTTTT.

The chain recombines TRBV27 with TRBJ2-5; TRBD2 aligns across 8 bases. V trimming: 5 bases; J trimming: 3 bases; junction bases outside the gene matches: 8. CDR1 and CDR2 from the germline V gene are MNHEY and SMNVEV (reference sequence). The CDR3 has 15 residues. CDR3 in amino acids: CASSLLGGGKETQYF. CDR3 sequence (DNA): TGTGCCAGCAGTCTCCTGGGCGGGGGGAAAGAGACCCAGTACTTC.

V and J are TRBV11-2 and TRBJ2-7; 10 nucleotides line up with TRBD2. Germline trimming cut 5 bases from V and 3 bases from J; bases unmatched to any gene: 7. CDR1 and CDR2 from the germline V gene are SGHAT and FQNNGV. CDR3 length equals 15 residues. In DNA form, the CDR3 reads TGTGCCAGCAGCACCCTCTTAGCGGGGGGCTACGAGCAGTACTTC. Its translation is CASSTLLAGGYEQYF. The full variable domain, its missing parts supplied by reference TRBV11-2 and TRBJ2-7, is EAGVAQSPRYKIIEKRQSVAFWCNPISGHATLYWYQQILGQGPKLLIQFQNNGVVDDSQLPKDRFSAERLKGVDSTLKIQPAKLEDSAVYLCASSTLLAGGYEQYFGPGTRLTVT.